Each of the 25 T cell receptor beta chains below was sequenced from the same sample in a study of T-cell memory formation after mild COVID-19. TCRdb fed the 5' RACE reads into MiXCR, producing one record per CDR3 protein. The sample includes approximately 230,000 distinct CDR3 sequences, about 15% of them seen just once. Sequenced input: PBMCs or a T cell subset sorted from them (not recorded which). These TCRs come from a young man who had mild COVID-19 (a few samples of this study predate the infection). Cell type and time point are not known.

V is TRBV20-1 and J is TRBJ1-3, with TRBD1 as a possible D gene (6 bases). Germline-derived CDR1 and CDR2 are DFQATT and SNEGSKA (reference sequence). This CDR3 spans 15 amino acids. V lost 3 bases, J lost 0 bases, and 12 bases lay in between. DNA for the CDR3: TGCAGTGCTAGGGGGTACAGGGCCTCTGGAAACACCATATATTTT. Its protein product is CSARGYRASGNTIYF.

This clonotype has ten or more counts. The rearrangement uses TRBV19 and TRBJ1-1, with D unclear. The CDR3 runs to 14 residues. The germline CDR1 and CDR2 sequences are LNHDA and SQIVND (reference sequence). Deletions cut 0 bases from V and 1 base from J, with 6 bases between. CDR3 sequence (DNA): TGTGCCAGTAGTATAGACGGACGGAACACTGAAGCTTTCTTT. Its protein product is CASSIDGRNTEAFF. The variable domain in full, completed from reference TRBV19 and TRBJ1-1, reads DGGITQSPKYLFRKEGQNVTLSCEQNLNHDAMYWYRQDPGQGLRLIYYSQIVNDFQKGDIAEGYSVSREKKESFPLTVTSAQKNPTAFYLCASSIDGRNTEAFFGQGTRLTVV.

This clonotype has ten or more counts. The chain recombines TRBV5-6 with TRBJ1-1, with TRBD1 identical over 7 bases. V shed 5 bases and J 10 bases; nucleotides not matched to a gene: 14. From germline, CDR1 is SGHDT and CDR2 YYEEEE. This CDR3 is built from 14 residues. CDR3 region: CASSPGTALSAAFF. CDR3 DNA sequence: TGTGCCAGCAGTCCCGGGACAGCCCTCTCTGCAGCTTTCTTT.

The chain has TRBV5-5 and TRBJ1-2; D is uncertain. Trimming pared 2 bases from V and 3 bases from J, leaving 5 bases between. Germline CDR1 and CDR2: SGHKS and YYEKEE (reference sequence). The length of the CDR3 is 12 residues. CDR3 DNA: TGTGCCAGCAGCTTTGACGACTATGGCTACACCTTC. Translation: CASSFDDYGYTF. Full variable domain (missing parts from reference TRBV5-5 and TRBJ1-2): DAGVTQSPTHLIKTRGQQVTLRCSPISGHKSVSWYQQVLGQGPQFIFQYYEKEERGRGNFPDRFSARQFPNYSSELNVNALLLGDSALYLCASSFDDYGYTFGSGTRLTVV.

This clonotype has a handful of counts. The chain combines TRBV29-1 with TRBJ1-5; weak D call: TRBD1 (6 bases). Trimming took 4 bases from V and 6 from J, leaving 10 bases between them. Germline V gene data show CDR1 as SQVTM and CDR2 as ANQGSEA. CDR3 length equals 12 residues. CDR3 in amino acids: CSVGDTPQPQHF. DNA of the CDR3: TGCAGCGTTGGGGACACCCCTCAGCCCCAGCATTTT.

This clonotype was picked up many times. The gene calls are TRBV11-2 and TRBJ1-1; 7 bases map to TRBD1. CDR1 and CDR2 (germline): SGHAT, FQNNGV. After removal of 5 bases from V and 3 bases from J, the junction contained 6 bases not matched to a gene. CDR3 length: 14 amino acids. As DNA, the CDR3 is TGTGCCAGCAGCGCAGGGGGTGTGTACACTGAAGCTTTCTTT. As protein: CASSAGGVYTEAFF. The complete variable domain, with remaining parts taken from reference TRBV11-2 and TRBJ1-1, reads EAGVAQSPRYKIIEKRQSVAFWCNPISGHATLYWYQQILGQGPKLLIQFQNNGVVDDSQLPKDRFSAERLKGVDSTLKIQPAKLEDSAVYLCASSAGGVYTEAFFGQGTRLTVV.

J is TRBJ2-1 and V is TRBV11-3, with no clear D. Germline CDR1 and CDR2: SGHNT and YENEEA. Trimming stripped 0 bases from V and 7 bases from J, with 7 bases between. This CDR3 contains 13 residues. CDR3 in DNA: TGTGCCAGCAGCTTAGAGGTCGGGAATGAGCAGTTCTTC. Translating gives CASSLEVGNEQFF.

This clonotype occurred a few times. This chain connects TRBV7-8 to TRBJ2-5, with D maybe TRBD2 (6 bases). The germline V and J ends were trimmed by 2 bases and 2 bases, with 9 bases remaining between them. The CDR3 runs to 14 residues. CDR1 SGHVS and CDR2 FQNEAQ come from the germline V gene. CDR3 loop: CASSLKRVQETQYF. CDR3 DNA sequence: TGTGCCAGCAGCTTAAAGCGGGTACAAGAGACCCAGTACTTC. The complete variable domain, with remaining parts taken from reference TRBV7-8 and TRBJ2-5, reads GAGVSQSPRYKVAKRGQDVALRCDPISGHVSLFWYQQALGQGPEFLTYFQNEAQLDKSGLPSDRFFAERPEGSVSTLKIQRTQQEDSAVYLCASSLKRVQETQYFGPGTRLLVL.

This clonotype was counted only a few times. This chain links TRBV9 with TRBJ1-1; D perhaps matches TRBD1 (5 bases). CDR1 and CDR2 (germline): SGDLS, YYNGEE. The CDR3 is 16 amino acids. The V and J ends lost 4 bases and 5 bases respectively, with 21 bases between them. CDR3 in DNA: TGTGCCAGCAGCCAATTTGGGGCAGGGCAAGGGACTGAAGCTTTCTTT. Encoded protein: CASSQFGAGQGTEAFF.

This chain uses TRBV15 with TRBJ1-5; D might be TRBD1 (6 bases). Trimming pared 0 bases from V and 5 bases from J, leaving 11 bases between. This CDR3 contains 15 residues. Germline V gene sequence: CDR1 LNHNV, CDR2 YYDKDF (reference sequence). The CDR3 bases are TGTGCCACCAGCAGAGATCTCGGGGGCGATCAGCCCCAGCATTTT. Protein sequence: CATSRDLGGDQPQHF. The full variable domain, with the rest looked up from reference TRBV15 and TRBJ1-5, is DAMVIQNPRYQVTQFGKPVTLSCSQTLNHNVMYWYQQKSSQAPKLLFHYYDKDFNNEADTPDNFQSRRPNTSFCFLDIRSPGLGDTAMYLCATSRDLGGDQPQHFGDGTRLSIL.

This clonotype turned up a few times. The chain couples TRBV7-3 to TRBJ2-1; no definite D call. This CDR3 has 15 amino acids. V was cut by 2 bases and J by 0 bases, with 8 bases left in between. Germline V lookup: CDR1 SGHTA, CDR2 FQGTGA. The DNA for the CDR3 is TGTGCCAGCAGCTTATCGGCGGCCTCCTACAATGAGCAGTTCTTC. Its protein product is CASSLSAASYNEQFF.

The chain employs TRBV4-3 and TRBJ1-3; D gene ambiguous. This CDR3 comprises 15 residues. Germline values: CDR1 LGHNA, CDR2 YSLEER. The V end lost 4 bases, the J end lost 3 bases, and 13 bases lay between the germline ends. CDR3 protein: CASSLMGDFGNTIYF. CDR3 coding DNA: TGCGCCAGCAGCCTCATGGGCGATTTTGGAAACACCATATATTTT.

This chain uses TRBV18 with TRBJ1-6, with D unresolved. CDR1 is KGHSH and CDR2 is LQKENI in the germline V gene. V was shortened by 4 bases and J by 7 bases, with 11 bases between the two germline ends. This CDR3 region has 14 residues. The CDR3 coding sequence is TGTGCCAGCTCACACGGACGTGGGAATTCACCCCTCCACTTT. Translation: CASSHGRGNSPLHF.

There are a few counts of this clonotype. The chain links TRBV6-6 to TRBJ2-4; the match to TRBD1 covers 9 bases. Germline V gene lookup returns CDR1 MNHNY and CDR2 SVGAGI (reference sequence). There are 13 residues in the CDR3. The trim removed 5 bases at V and 8 bases at J, leaving 4 bases unmatched. The CDR3: CASSPGQGYIQYF. The DNA for the CDR3 is TGTGCCAGCAGTCCGGGACAGGGTTACATTCAGTACTTC.

There are a few counts of this clonotype. V gene TRBV5-1 combines with J gene TRBJ2-3; 7 bases line up with TRBD2. The CDR3 totals 16 residues. Germline V gene lookup returns CDR1 SGHRS and CDR2 YFSETQ. V lost 4 bases to trimming and J lost 2 bases; unmatched junction nucleotides: 10. CDR3 nucleotide sequence: TGCGCCAGCAGCCTCGCTAGCGGAACAAACACAGATACGCAGTATTTT. This codes for CASSLASGTNTDTQYF.

CDR3 coding DNA: TGTGCCAGCTCACCAAGGTCAGGGGTGGATGAAAAACTGTTTTTT. Protein sequence: CASSPRSGVDEKLFF. The chain uses TRBV18 and TRBJ1-4, with a tentative D call TRBD1 (6 bases). Germline V CDR1 and CDR2: KGHSH, LQKENI. V lost 2 bases to trimming and J lost 6 bases, with 13 bases between them. The CDR3 loop spans 15 amino acids.

This clonotype appeared once. V and J are TRBV30 and TRBJ2-1; D gene unclear. The CDR3 is made up of 14 amino acids. CDR1 GTSNPN and CDR2 SVGIG come from the germline V gene (reference sequence). V lost 7 bases, J lost 9 bases, and 22 bases lay in between. Here the CDR3 reads CASRVAPHRFEQFF. The CDR3 region has the DNA TGTGCCTCCCGAGTGGCACCCCATAGGTTTGAGCAGTTCTTC. Drawing the rest from reference TRBV30 and TRBJ2-1, the complete variable domain is SQTIHQWPATLVQPVGSPLSLECTVEGTSNPNLYWYRQAAGRGLQLLFYSVGIGQISSEVPQNLSASRPQDRQFILSSKKLLLSDSGFYLCASRVAPHRFEQFFGPGTRLTVL.

The J gene is TRBJ2-3, the V gene TRBV11-3; possibly TRBD2 for D (6 bases). This CDR3 comprises 16 residues. From germline, CDR1 is SGHNT and CDR2 YENEEA. Trimming shortened V by 2 bases and J by 0 bases, and 12 bases separated the two germline ends. The CDR3 here is CASSLTAGSSTDTQYF. The CDR3 DNA is TGTGCCAGCAGCTTAACGGCGGGGTCTAGCACAGATACGCAGTATTTT. Complete variable domain (other parts from reference TRBV11-3 and TRBJ2-3): EAGVVQSPRYKIIEKKQPVAFWCNPISGHNTLYWYLQNLGQGPELLIRYENEEAVDDSQLPKDRFSAERLKGVDSTLKIQPAELGDSAVYLCASSLTAGSSTDTQYFGPGTRLTVL.

This chain uses TRBV7-6 with TRBJ1-3, with D unresolved. The CDR3 runs 16 residues. The germline gives CDR1 SGHVS, CDR2 FNYEAQ. V was clipped by 1 base and J by 0 bases, with 10 bases between them. CDR3 DNA: TGTGCCAGCAGCTTAGTCTCCCCAAGCTCTGGAAACACCATATATTTT. Translating gives CASSLVSPSSGNTIYF.

This chain uses TRBV27 with TRBJ2-7; 10 bases are shared with TRBD1. The CDR3 covers 13 residues. With 6 bases clipped from V and 6 bases from J, the junction kept 5 bases outside the gene matches. Germline lookup yields CDR1 MNHEY and CDR2 SMNVEV (reference sequence). DNA for the CDR3: TGTGCCAGCAGAGACAGGGGGCGGTTCGAGCAGTACTTC. This sequence encodes CASRDRGRFEQYF.

This clonotype was seen a few times. J is TRBJ2-7 and V is TRBV7-2, with D perhaps TRBD1 or TRBD2 (5 bases each). Trimming pared 5 bases from V and 3 bases from J, leaving 14 bases between. Germline V lookup: CDR1 SGHTA, CDR2 FQGNSA. The CDR3 spans 14 residues. The CDR3 reads CASSRDQSHYEQYF. CDR3 in DNA: TGTGCCAGCAGCCGGGACCAAAGCCACTACGAGCAGTACTTC.

This chain uses TRBV7-3 with TRBJ2-1; D not certain. CDR3 length: 12 amino acids. Germline V gene lookup returns CDR1 SGHTA and CDR2 FQGTGA. V lost 2 bases to trimming and J lost 8 bases, with 7 bases between them. The DNA of the CDR3 is TGTGCCAGCAGCTTAGGGTTCGATGAGCAGTTCTTC. Translated, it gives CASSLGFDEQFF.

The V gene is TRBV7-9, the J gene TRBJ2-5, with D possibly TRBD2 on 5 matching bases. CDR3 length equals 16 residues. The ends were cut back, 0 bases at V and 9 bases at J, with 20 bases in the middle. Germline V gives CDR1 SEHNR, CDR2 FQNEAQ (reference sequence). The CDR3 protein is CASSLAQGRGPEAQYF. The CDR3 DNA reads as TGTGCCAGCAGCTTAGCCCAAGGTCGGGGTCCAGAAGCCCAGTACTTC.

This clonotype appeared a few times. Here the CDR3 DNA reads TGTGCCAGCAGTGACACAGGGGCGGGGAATGGCTACACCTTC. Residues: CASSDTGAGNGYTF. The chain is built from TRBV6-6 and TRBJ1-2; TRBD1 agrees at 7 bases. J gave up 6 bases and V 5 bases, and 9 bases lay outside the gene matches. From germline, CDR1 is MNHNY and CDR2 SVGAGI (reference sequence). This CDR3 contains 14 residues.

The rearrangement joins TRBV5-1 to TRBJ2-7; 7 positions agree with TRBD1. The CDR3 spans 16 residues. Losses at the gene ends were 0 bases for V and 6 bases for J; bases not matched to a gene: 12. Germline V gives CDR1 SGHRS, CDR2 YFSETQ. CDR3 sequence (DNA): TGCGCCAGCAGCTTGGGGGGGACAGCCGAGATGGGCGAGCAGTACTTC. Its translation is CASSLGGTAEMGEQYF.